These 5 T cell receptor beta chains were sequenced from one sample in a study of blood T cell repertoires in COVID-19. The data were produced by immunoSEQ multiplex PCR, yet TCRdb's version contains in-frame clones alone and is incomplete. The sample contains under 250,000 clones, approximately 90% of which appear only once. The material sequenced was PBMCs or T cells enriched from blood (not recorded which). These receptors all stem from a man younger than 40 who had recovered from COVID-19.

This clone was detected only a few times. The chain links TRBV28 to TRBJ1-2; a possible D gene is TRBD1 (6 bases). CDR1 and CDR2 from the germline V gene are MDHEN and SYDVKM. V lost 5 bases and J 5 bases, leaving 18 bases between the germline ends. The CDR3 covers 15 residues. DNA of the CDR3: TGTGCCAGCAGTCCGACACAGGGTCTCCTTTATGGCTACACCTTC. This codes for CASSPTQGLLYGYTF.

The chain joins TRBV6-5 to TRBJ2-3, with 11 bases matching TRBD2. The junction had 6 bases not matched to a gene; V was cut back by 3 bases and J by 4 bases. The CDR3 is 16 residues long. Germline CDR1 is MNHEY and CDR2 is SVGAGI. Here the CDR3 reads CASSYDSGRASDTQYF. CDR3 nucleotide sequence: TGTGCCAGCAGTTATGATAGCGGGAGGGCCTCAGATACGCAGTATTTT.

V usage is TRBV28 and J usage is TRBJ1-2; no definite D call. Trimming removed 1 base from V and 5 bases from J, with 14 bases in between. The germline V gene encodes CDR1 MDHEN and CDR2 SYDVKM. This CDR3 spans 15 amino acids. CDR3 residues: CASSLSSVLTYGYTF. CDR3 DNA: TGTGCCAGCAGTTTATCTTCTGTTCTGACTTATGGCTACACCTTC.

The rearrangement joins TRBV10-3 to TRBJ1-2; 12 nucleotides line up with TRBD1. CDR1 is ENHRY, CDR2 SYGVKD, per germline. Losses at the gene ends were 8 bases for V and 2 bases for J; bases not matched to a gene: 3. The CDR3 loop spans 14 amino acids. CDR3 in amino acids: CAISGQGANYGYTF. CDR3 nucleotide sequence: TGTGCCATCTCGGGACAGGGGGCAAACTATGGCTACACCTTC.

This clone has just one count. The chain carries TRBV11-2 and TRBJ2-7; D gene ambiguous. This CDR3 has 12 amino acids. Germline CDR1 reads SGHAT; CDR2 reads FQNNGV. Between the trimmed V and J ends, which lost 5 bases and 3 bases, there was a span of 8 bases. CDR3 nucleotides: TGTGCCAGCAGCCAACACCGCTACGAGCAGTACTTC. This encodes CASSQHRYEQYF.